This TCR beta chain was retrieved from a study of graft-versus-host responses after intestinal transplantation. Study information: Once they had received anti-thymocyte globulin induction, all recipients took tacrolimus and steroids for about three years.

V dropped 5 bases and J dropped 3 bases, with 10 bases sitting between them. This CDR3 is 13 amino acids long. CDR1 and CDR2 (germline): SEHNR, FQNEAQ (reference sequence). General study findings and limits: Some GvH clones were seen earlier in gut or blood, suggesting intestinal origin.

This clone was recorded a few times. No antigen is known for it. Sequencing used immunoSEQ multiplex PCR; TCRdb keeps in-frame clones, though not all of them. Of about 97,000 clones listed, 90% to 95% are singletons. Source: unstimulated CD4+ T cells sorted from spleen or lymph node cells, taken before transplant. This receptor was taken from a human donor who was the organ donor for an intestinal transplant. The rearrangement links TRBV7-9 to TRBJ1-1; the D gene is possibly TRBD1 (6 bases). CDR3 coding DNA: TGTGCCAGCAGCACGACAGGTGACACTGAAGCTTTCTTT. Translating gives CASSTTGDTEAFF.